Below are 10 T cell receptor beta chains sequenced from a single sample in a study of T-cell reconstitution after alpha-beta-depleted transplantation in children. Preparing the TCRbeta library involved the use of unique molecular identifiers. TCRdb re-derived calls from the PCR reads in MiXCR, one entry per CDR3 protein. The profile shows almost 400,000 distinct CDR3 sequences, approximately 20% of them singletons. The sample in question was PBMCs from the stem cell graft donor, obtained from the stem cell graft. These receptors were collected from a human donor who donated a stem cell graft to a child with acute myeloid leukemia.

V gene TRBV29-1 combines with J gene TRBJ2-7; tentatively, D is TRBD1 or TRBD2 (5 bases each). Per the germline V gene, CDR1 is SQVTM and CDR2 is ANQGSEA. The CDR3 is 14 amino acids. V shed 6 bases and J shed 0 bases, with 15 bases lying between them. The CDR3 sequence is CSVVGRRSSYEQYF. The CDR3 nucleotides are TGCAGCGTGGTGGGACGGCGAAGCTCCTACGAGCAGTACTTC.

The chain is built from TRBV20-1 and TRBJ1-5; D is undetermined. CDR3 length: 14 amino acids. V gave up 5 bases and J gave up 6 bases, with 17 bases separating them. Per germline, CDR1 DFQATT and CDR2 SNEGSKA (reference sequence). The CDR3 is CSAVDPGRTQPQHF. Written as DNA, the CDR3 is TGCAGTGCTGTCGACCCCGGACGGACTCAGCCCCAGCATTTT.

This clonotype was seen ten or more times. V and J are TRBV20-1 and TRBJ2-7, with TRBD1 matching 8 bases. CDR1 and CDR2 (germline): DFQATT, SNEGSKA (reference sequence). This CDR3 comprises 12 residues. The CDR3 spells CTLTGEVYEQYF. In DNA, the CDR3 is TGCACCTTGACAGGGGAGGTCTACGAGCAGTACTTC.

This clonotype has a handful of counts. The chain joins TRBV25-1 to TRBJ1-2; no definite D call. This CDR3 spans 13 amino acids. Germline CDR1 MGHDK, CDR2 SYGVNS. Trimming pared 3 bases from V and 1 base from J, leaving 6 bases between. The CDR3 loop reads CASSDGLNYGYTF. The CDR3, as DNA: TGTGCCAGCAGTGACGGGCTTAACTATGGCTACACCTTC.

This clonotype was seen only a few times. The chain employs TRBV20-1 and TRBJ2-7, with 7 nucleotides matching TRBD1. V shed 3 bases and J 3 bases; nucleotides not matched to a gene: 14. This CDR3 is built from 16 residues. Germline V gene data show CDR1 as DFQATT and CDR2 as SNEGSKA (reference sequence). CDR3: CSASGFLGQGVYEQYF. The CDR3 nucleotides read TGCAGTGCTAGCGGTTTCTTGGGTCAGGGGGTCTACGAGCAGTACTTC.

This clonotype has a count of ten or more. The chain recombines TRBV29-1 with TRBJ1-4; D unclear. V was trimmed by 3 bases and J by 2 bases, leaving 7 bases between them. CDR1 is SQVTM, CDR2 ANQGSEA, per germline. The CDR3 is made up of 13 amino acids. CDR3 bases: TGCAGCGTTGAGGTGGAGACTAATGAAAAACTGTTTTTT. Translating it yields CSVEVETNEKLFF.

This clonotype has at least ten counts. This sequence joins TRBV20-1 and TRBJ1-2; no firm D call. CDR3 length: 10 residues. Germline V gives CDR1 DFQATT, CDR2 SNEGSKA (reference sequence). Trimming removed 4 bases from V and 2 bases from J, with 2 bases in between. As DNA, the CDR3 is TGCAGTGCTAAGAACTATGGCTACACCTTC. Its translation is CSAKNYGYTF.

This clonotype has a handful of counts. The chain links TRBV27 to TRBJ2-7; 13 nucleotides agree with TRBD2. V was pared by 2 bases and J by 6 bases, with 7 bases of the junction left unmatched. CDR3 length: 16 residues. Germline CDR1 MNHEY, CDR2 SMNVEV (reference sequence). This CDR3 reads CASSLALAGGRSEQYF. The CDR3, as DNA: TGTGCCAGCAGTTTAGCACTAGCGGGAGGGCGAAGCGAGCAGTACTTC.

This clonotype was detected only a few times. V and J are TRBV12-3 or TRBV12-4 and TRBJ1-5; D gene ambiguous. The CDR3 contains 14 residues. The V end lost 7 bases, the J end lost 2 bases, and 12 bases lay between the germline ends. This CDR3 is CASTTGGGNQPQHF. As DNA, the CDR3 is TGTGCCAGCACCACTGGTGGAGGCAATCAGCCCCAGCATTTT.

The chain recombines TRBV7-9 with TRBJ2-1, with 13 bases fitting TRBD2. The CDR3 extends over 16 amino acids. CDR1 and CDR2 (germline): SEHNR, FQNEAQ (reference sequence). V gave up 1 base and J gave up 7 bases; unmatched junction bases: 4. CDR3 residues: CASSLGTTSGRNEQFF. As DNA, the CDR3 is TGTGCCAGCAGCTTAGGAACGACTAGCGGGAGGAATGAGCAGTTCTTC.